This T cell receptor beta chain was documented in a study of T cell responses to AZD1222 COVID-19 vaccine (dated by TCRdb to the early 2020s). With regard to the full study: AZD1222 recipients given second doses at about 4 weeks or at about 12 weeks were pooled, since spike-specific TCR depth and breadth were not found to differ between the two schedules. TCR sequencing covered 233 trial participants: 200 to 220 given two doses of AZD1222 and approximately 26 given two doses of MenACWY control vaccine. Trial participants were enrolled by age into 18-55, 56-69 and 70-plus year subgroups, with around 150, 28 and 57 TCR-sequenced participants respectively. Results the study describes overall, beyond this receptor: A significant rise in spike-specific TCR breadth and depth was observed after two AZD1222 doses relative to day 0 and relative to MenACWY recipients. Participants were mostly white British, with more females than males. The authors suggested clonal diversity may have been underestimated. Reportedly, close to half of the unique spike-specific TCRs recognized epitopes lying outside the regions that are mutated in the B.1.351 and B.1.1.7 variants. The whole spike protein was spanned by vaccine-associated CD4 TCRs, and dominant responses were seen in regions 160-218 and 743-854. In the small 56-69-year group, the increase in depth fell short of significance, most likely because of low power. Because no day 14 peak-response samples were available, the repertoires could be characterized only after the peak T cell response. Conclusions about previously exposed vaccinees were limited because only five to seven AZD1222 recipients were SARS-CoV-2 seropositive at baseline.

A note on this clone: Its cognate antigen has yet to be identified. No base-level quality is on record; no much larger clone is a single base apart.

The CDR3 regions of human TCRbeta chains were analyzed by immunosequencing. On the authors' methods: TCRs in the repertoires were compared against a reference library of SARS-CoV-2-specific TCRs that had been generated with the MIRA antigen-specificity platform. Breadth was defined as the fraction of unique TCRs that were SARS-CoV-2-associated. Depth was defined as the fraction of total T cells that were SARS-CoV-2-associated. Using the MIRA data, each spike-specific TCR was assigned both to the spike region to which the TCR was reactive and to a CD4 or CD8 class. Log10-transformed breadth and depth values were compared by one-way ANOVA with Sidak's multiple comparisons tests. The immuneACCESS repertoire file appears here via TCRdb, limited to in-frame rearrangements. These files lack a portion of the clones; in checked studies, under half of the deficit traces to unresolved V genes, and the cause of the others is not known. The D gene and trimming were derived from the DNA, and the V and J assignments and clone size from that table. Present in this sample are roughly 120,000 clones, about 90% of which were seen just once. The top ten clones comprise about 5.2% of the sample.

What this sample's time point label stands for: baseline before first vaccination. Samples from vaccinated people were obtained from the UK trials COV001 and COV002, which included a single-blind randomized controlled phase 2/3 trial of AZD1222 (ChAdOx1 nCoV-19) in healthy adults. For TCRbeta chain sequencing, PBMC samples were collected from trial participants at day 0 and at day 28 after the second dose. Taken from the germline V gene (reference sequence), the CDR1 and CDR2 loops are LNHDA and SQIVND. Trimming takes 6 bases from V and 1 base from J, and the germline ends sit 16 bases apart. The CDR3 measures 16 amino acids from cysteine to phenylalanine. Only the CDR3 portion is preserved as DNA: 48 bases, with reading frame beginning at the first base.

Sequencing used peripheral blood, obtained on day 0 of AZD1222 vaccination. This TCR came from an adult in good health. The V and J genes are TRBV19 and TRBJ2-1; the D call is possibly TRBD1 or TRBD2, each sharing 7 bases. The DNA is TGTGCCAGTAGCCAGGGGGGGGCATTGTCCTACAATGAGCAGTTCTTC. Translated, it reads CASSQGGALSYNEQFF.